One and the same sample provided the 24 T cell receptor beta chains below, sequenced in a study of blood T cell repertoires in COVID-19. The protocol was immunoSEQ multiplex PCR, while the TCRdb copy is restricted to in-frame clones and leaves out a portion. Of fewer than 120,000 clones listed, 82% are singletons. The material sequenced was peripheral blood. These receptors all stem from a woman aged 60-75 years with acute or convalescent COVID-19.

This clone was seen only a few times. This chain connects TRBV7-9 to TRBJ2-7, with 9 bases aligning to TRBD1. This CDR3 region has 14 residues. Germline lookup yields CDR1 SEHNR and CDR2 FQNEAQ (reference sequence). Unmatched junction bases numbered 5, after V lost 5 bases and J lost 3 bases. CDR3 amino acids: CASSRQGGYYEQYF. CDR3 DNA: TGTGCCAGCAGCAGACAGGGGGGATACTACGAGCAGTACTTC.

The rearrangement uses TRBV7-9 and TRBJ2-1, with 12 bases matching TRBD1. CDR3 size: 16 residues. The germline V gene has CDR1 SEHNR and CDR2 FQNEAQ (reference sequence). Trimming cost V 5 bases and J 2 bases; bases outside gene matches: 4. As DNA, the CDR3 is TGTGCCAGCAGCAGGGGACAGGGGGCCCCCTACAATGAGCAGTTCTTC. It translates to CASSRGQGAPYNEQFF.

This chain connects TRBV30 to TRBJ1-1; D unclear. The V end lost 0 bases, the J end lost 3 bases, and 8 bases lay between the germline ends. Per the germline V gene, CDR1 is GTSNPN and CDR2 is SVGIG (reference sequence). CDR3 length: 13 residues. This chain's CDR3 is CAWSVSQDTEAFF. CDR3 sequence (DNA): TGTGCCTGGAGTGTAAGCCAAGACACTGAAGCTTTCTTT.

The V and J genes are TRBV27 and TRBJ2-1; no definite D call. The CDR3 extends over 13 amino acids. Trimming removed 0 bases at V and 7 bases at J, with 7 bases between. The V gene's germline CDR1 is MNHEY and CDR2 SMNVEV (reference sequence). CDR3 nucleotide sequence: TGTGCCAGCAGTTTATCGCGGTGGAATGAGCAGTTCTTC. Translating gives CASSLSRWNEQFF.

V is TRBV2 and J is TRBJ2-7; 10 bases are shared with TRBD1. The CDR3 length is 13 residues. CDR1 and CDR2 from the germline V gene are SNHLY and FYNNEI. J lost 3 bases, V lost 7 bases, and 3 bases had no gene match. The CDR3 DNA sequence: TGTGCCAGCACCGGGACAGGGGACTACGAGCAGTACTTC. This encodes CASTGTGDYEQYF.

This clone was seen only once. This chain uses TRBV4-1 with TRBJ1-2, with D possibly being TRBD1 (6 bases). Germline CDR1 MGHRA, CDR2 YSYEKL. CDR3 length: 14 amino acids. Deletions cut 1 base from V and 7 bases from J, with 13 bases between. The CDR3 coding sequence is TGCGCCAGCAGCCAAGTCGCCCACAGGGCTGGCTACACCTTC. Residues: CASSQVAHRAGYTF.

V gene TRBV30 combines with J gene TRBJ2-1; D is possibly TRBD2 (5 bases). The CDR3 is 15 residues long. The V gene lost 6 bases and the J gene lost 2 bases, with 17 bases spanning the gap. From germline, CDR1 is GTSNPN and CDR2 SVGIG (reference sequence). CDR3 nucleotide sequence: TGTGCCTGCGGGCGAGGGCTGACGACCTACAATGAGCAGTTCTTC. Its translation is CACGRGLTTYNEQFF.

The V call is TRBV19, the J call TRBJ2-3, with 7 bases fitting TRBD1. Germline CDR1 and CDR2: LNHDA and SQIVND (reference sequence). V lost 0 bases to trimming and J lost 0 bases; unmatched junction nucleotides: 6. The CDR3 totals 17 residues. CDR3 bases: TGTGCCAGTAGTATAGACCTCAGGACAGGCAGCACAGATACGCAGTATTTT. Encoded protein: CASSIDLRTGSTDTQYF.

This clone has more than one count but fewer than ten. The gene calls are TRBV5-1 and TRBJ1-5; 10 bases are shared with TRBD1. Unmatched junction bases numbered 8, after V lost 4 bases and J lost 1 base. From germline, CDR1 is SGHRS and CDR2 YFSETQ. The CDR3 is made up of 17 amino acids. This CDR3 reads CASSRDRGLRSNQPQHF. The CDR3 nucleotides read TGCGCCAGCAGCAGGGACAGGGGCCTTAGGAGCAATCAGCCCCAGCATTTT.

The chain has TRBV30 and TRBJ1-2; the match to TRBD1 covers 7 bases. Germline V gives CDR1 GTSNPN, CDR2 SVGIG (reference sequence). V lost 1 base, J lost 8 bases, and 10 bases stayed unmatched. This CDR3 comprises 14 residues. The CDR3 region is CAWSATTGVGGYTF. The CDR3 coding sequence is TGTGCCTGGAGTGCTACCACAGGGGTGGGGGGCTACACCTTC.

This chain uses TRBV11-3 with TRBJ2-5, with D perhaps TRBD2 (6 bases). The CDR3 is made up of 14 amino acids. V lost 7 bases, J lost 3 bases, and 15 bases lay in between. In germline, CDR1 is SGHNT, CDR2 YENEEA. The chain's CDR3 is CASNSGLTKETQYF. CDR3 in DNA: TGTGCCAGCAACTCCGGACTAACAAAAGAGACCCAGTACTTC.

CDR3 in amino acids: CASSFSDGVAAYEQYF. CDR3 bases: TGTGCCAGCAGCTTTAGCGATGGCGTCGCCGCCTACGAGCAGTACTTC. This chain connects TRBV5-5 to TRBJ2-7; tentative D call: TRBD2 (5 bases). The CDR3 is 16 amino acids. V was pared by 2 bases and J by 2 bases, with 17 bases between. Germline V CDR1 and CDR2: SGHKS, YYEKEE (reference sequence).

This clone turned up a few times. The rearrangement uses TRBV4-1 and TRBJ1-2; D might be TRBD1 (5 bases). This CDR3 spans 15 amino acids. V lost 4 bases and J lost 4, with 16 bases in between. Looked up from germline, CDR1 is MGHRA and CDR2 is YSYEKL. The CDR3 is CASSLGQGPGYGYTF. CDR3 DNA: TGCGCCAGCAGCCTCGGCCAGGGTCCGGGCTATGGCTACACCTTC.

This rearrangement joins TRBV7-6 to TRBJ2-1, with 9 bases lining up with TRBD1. The CDR3 has 15 residues. Germline V gives CDR1 SGHVS, CDR2 FNYEAQ. Losses at the gene ends were 5 bases for V and 3 bases for J; bases not matched to a gene: 5. The CDR3 DNA reads as TGTGCCAGCAGCGCAGGGACAGGGCACTACAATGAGCAGTTCTTC. It yields the protein CASSAGTGHYNEQFF.

This clone was seen just once. The V gene is TRBV27, the J gene TRBJ1-1; D not resolved. The V and J ends lost 7 bases and 3 bases respectively, with 6 bases between them. Germline CDR1 reads MNHEY; CDR2 reads SMNVEV (reference sequence). This CDR3 region has 11 residues. In nucleotides, the CDR3 is TGTGCCAGCACCTCCGACACTGAAGCTTTCTTT. As protein: CASTSDTEAFF.

The J gene is TRBJ1-1, the V gene TRBV7-8; D unresolved. The V gene lost 1 base and the J gene lost 11 bases, with 8 bases spanning the gap. CDR3 length equals 11 residues. Germline CDR1 and CDR2: SGHVS and FQNEAQ. The CDR3 sequence: CASSLGGSAFF. The DNA for the CDR3 is TGTGCCAGCAGCTTAGGAGGGTCCGCTTTCTTT.

The chain employs TRBV5-1 and TRBJ2-7, with TRBD1 as a possible D gene (5 bases). With 7 bases removed from V and 2 bases from J, the gap between germline ends came to 16 bases. Germline V CDR1 and CDR2: SGHRS, YFSETQ. CDR3 size: 14 residues. Here the CDR3 DNA reads TGCGCCAGCGTCCCCGGCCCAGGGACCTACGAGCAGTACTTC. Protein sequence: CASVPGPGTYEQYF.

This chain joins TRBV4-2 and TRBJ1-1, with 7 nucleotides matching TRBD1. V was clipped by 5 bases and J by 4 bases; unmatched bases: 4. Germline-derived CDR1 and CDR2 are LGHNA and YNFKEQ. CDR3 size: 13 residues. The CDR3: CASSDRDSTEAFF. In DNA form, the CDR3 reads TGTGCCAGCAGCGACCGGGACAGCACTGAAGCTTTCTTT.

V and J are TRBV24-1 and TRBJ1-2; weak D call: TRBD1 (5 bases). The germline V and J ends were trimmed by 9 bases and 2 bases, with 12 bases remaining between them. The CDR3 runs 13 residues. The germline V gene has CDR1 KGHDR and CDR2 SFDVKD. The DNA for the CDR3 is TGTGCCACCTCGGTTGGGGGGAACTATGGCTACACCTTC. This sequence encodes CATSVGGNYGYTF.

This clone was recorded once. An end of the junction differs from the germline gene, which may be a read error. The V call is TRBV3-1 (or the pseudogene TRBV3-2), the J call TRBJ1-2; 7 nucleotides agree with TRBD1. The CDR3 is made up of 11 amino acids. Germline CDR1 LGHDT, CDR2 YNNKEL (reference sequence). CDR3 residues: CASSQDGTEHF. In DNA form, the CDR3 reads TGTGCCAGCAGCCAAGACGGGACAGAACACTTC.

The chain has TRBV5-4 and TRBJ1-1, with D possibly being TRBD1 (6 bases). Trimming left V 0 bases short and J 1 base short, with 13 bases between. The CDR3 contains 16 residues. Germline V CDR1 and CDR2: SGHNT, YYREEE (reference sequence). CDR3 nucleotide sequence: TGTGCCAGCAGCTTGGGGGGCGCCAGGGGGAACACTGAAGCTTTCTTT. It specifies CASSLGGARGNTEAFF.

This clone was picked up one time. The CDR3 bases are TGTGCCAGCAGCTTAGAACAGGGACCGTGGGGGACCCAGTACTTC. Translated: CASSLEQGPWGTQYF. The chain employs TRBV7-9 and TRBJ2-5; tentative D call: TRBD1 (6 bases). With 1 base removed from V and 7 bases from J, the gap between germline ends came to 16 bases. Germline V gene sequence: CDR1 SEHNR, CDR2 FQNEAQ (reference sequence). The CDR3 covers 15 residues.

Here the CDR3 reads CASSVSGGADEQFF. For the CDR3, the DNA is TGTGCCAGCAGTGTTAGCGGGGGGGCCGATGAGCAGTTCTTC. The V and J genes are TRBV6-6 and TRBJ2-1, with 11 bases fitting TRBD2. Trimming cost V 5 bases and J 8 bases; bases outside gene matches: 5. Germline V gene data show CDR1 as MNHNY and CDR2 as SVGAGI (reference sequence). The CDR3 consists of 14 residues.

The V and J genes are TRBV13 and TRBJ2-7; maybe TRBD2 (5 bases). This CDR3 has 13 amino acids. Germline CDR1 reads PRHDT; CDR2 reads FYEKMQ (reference sequence). Trimming cost V 7 bases and J 4 bases, with 14 bases left between them. The CDR3 bases are TGTGCCAGCAAGCGGAGCCGGTATTACGAGCAGTACTTC. Protein sequence: CASKRSRYYEQYF. Together with reference TRBV13 and TRBJ2-7, the CDR3 gives the full variable domain: AAGVIQSPRHLIKEKRETATLKCYPIPRHDTVYWYQQGPGQDPQFLISFYEKMQSDKGSIPDRFSAQQFSDYHSELNMSSLELGDSALYFCASKRSRYYEQYFGPGTRLTVT.